Below, 18 T cell receptor beta chains from the same sample are listed, as sequenced in a study of monozygotic twins with inflammatory bowel disease (dated by TCRdb to about 2019). Library preparation employed 5' RACE. The instrument given in TCRdb is Illumina HiSeq 2500. Based on TCRdb reprocessing of the reads, there is one entry per CDR3 protein sequence, and DNA is missing. This sample's listing comprises over 90,000 distinct CDR3 sequences. Approximately 2% of the sample is held by the ten biggest clonotypes. Input material: blood. The receptors come from a human donor with ulcerative colitis or Crohn's disease, or a healthy co-twin of an affected twin (not recorded which).

V gene TRBV5-4 combines with J gene TRBJ2-2. There are 11 residues in the CDR3. Germline assignment: CDR1 SGHNT and CDR2 YYREEE (reference sequence). Here the CDR3 reads CASSFTGELFF.

The rearrangement uses TRBV10-3 and TRBJ2-1; lacking DNA, the TRBD2 call made by TCRdb goes unchecked. CDR3 length equals 16 residues. From germline, CDR1 is ENHRY and CDR2 SYGVKD. The CDR3 sequence is CAISLKLAGVYNEQFF.

This chain connects TRBV7-9 to TRBJ2-3. The CDR3 runs 17 residues. Per the germline V gene, CDR1 is SEHNR and CDR2 is FQNEAQ (reference sequence). CDR3 in amino acids: CASSRGRSSTSTDTQYF.

The V gene is TRBV6-1, the J gene TRBJ2-4; as DNA is missing, the TRBD2 call by TCRdb cannot be tested. CDR1 is MNHNS, CDR2 SASEGT, per germline. This CDR3 has 16 amino acids. CDR3 residues: CASRTRAGLAKNIQYF.

This sequence joins TRBV4-3 and TRBJ2-7; no DNA is available, so the TRBD1 call from TCRdb remains unchecked. CDR1 and CDR2 (germline): LGHNA, YSLEER. The CDR3 has 14 amino acids. The CDR3 here is CASSQEDSHYEQYF.

The CDR3 reads CASSPETSGHNEQYF. The V call is TRBV12-3 or TRBV12-4, the J call TRBJ2-7; with no DNA, the TCRdb D assignment of TRBD2 cannot be verified. The CDR3 is 15 amino acids.

The genes are TRBV28 and TRBJ1-2. The CDR3 loop spans 12 amino acids. Germline CDR1 is MDHEN and CDR2 is SYDVKM. CDR3 region: CASSFRPYGYTF.

The chain carries TRBV7-2 and TRBJ2-5; TCRdb selects TRBD1, and the lack of DNA leaves this call unchecked. CDR1 is SGHTA and CDR2 is FQGNSA in the germline V gene. The CDR3 consists of 16 residues. The CDR3 reads CASSFFSQAGQETQYF.

The chain has TRBV6-6 and TRBJ2-1; TCRdb gives TRBD2 as the D gene, but with no DNA this cannot be confirmed. The CDR3 has 12 amino acids. CDR1 and CDR2 (germline): MNHNY, SVGAGI (reference sequence). The CDR3: CASSYPQEGPFF.

The chain uses TRBV7-8 and TRBJ1-6; TCRdb's D gene call, TRBD1, goes unchecked for lack of DNA. The germline gives CDR1 SGHVS, CDR2 FQNEAQ. CDR3 length: 15 residues. CDR3 amino acids: CASAPRAGPGSPLHF.

This chain joins TRBV7-2 and TRBJ1-1; TCRdb outputs TRBD1, but without DNA this stays unchecked. Germline CDR1 reads SGHTA; CDR2 reads FQGNSA. CDR3 length: 13 amino acids. CDR3 protein: CASSPRTATEAFF.

This chain links TRBV7-9 with TRBJ2-3; the D gene TCRdb calls, TRBD2, cannot be checked with no DNA. Per the germline V gene, CDR1 is SEHNR and CDR2 is FQNEAQ (reference sequence). CDR3 length: 15 amino acids. The CDR3 is CASSPRSLAAARQYF. The entire variable domain, with the rest obtained from reference TRBV7-9 and TRBJ2-3, is as follows: DTGVSQNPRHKITKRGQNVTFRCDPISEHNRLYWYRQTLGQGPEFLTYFQNEAQLEKSRLLSDRFSAERPKGSFSTLEIQRTEQGDSAMYLCASSPRSLAAARQYFGPGTRLTVL.

The V gene is TRBV12-3 or TRBV12-4, the J gene TRBJ2-1; TCRdb indicates TRBD1, and absent DNA this call remains unverified. The CDR3 contains 12 residues. The CDR3 region is CASSWVVPEQFF.

This chain connects TRBV7-2 to TRBJ2-7. Germline lookup yields CDR1 SGHTA and CDR2 FQGNSA. The CDR3 contains 15 residues. The CDR3 spells CASSLPRLSFYEQYF.

The chain carries TRBV6-5 and TRBJ1-2; TCRdb picks TRBD1, but there is no DNA to check that call. The V gene's germline CDR1 is MNHEY and CDR2 SVGAGI. The CDR3 has 13 residues. The CDR3 region is CASSYWRTGGYTF.

The chain has TRBV4-1 and TRBJ2-1. CDR1 and CDR2 from the germline V gene are MGHRA and YSYEKL. CDR3 size: 14 residues. Here the CDR3 reads CASSQGPGYPETVF.

The chain joins TRBV11-2 to TRBJ2-1; TCRdb gives TRBD2 as the D gene, but with no DNA this cannot be confirmed. Germline-derived CDR1 and CDR2 are SGHAT and FQNNGV. The CDR3 contains 19 residues. This chain's CDR3 is CASSPQTSGAIILRNEQLF. Full variable domain (remainder filled in from reference TRBV11-2 and TRBJ2-1): EAGVAQSPRYKIIEKRQSVAFWCNPISGHATLYWYQQILGQGPKLLIQFQNNGVVDDSQLPKDRFSAERLKGVDSTLKIQPAKLEDSAVYLCASSPQTSGAIILRNEQLFGPGTRLTVL.

The chain recombines TRBV6-5 with TRBJ2-5; the D call from TCRdb, TRBD1, cannot be confirmed without DNA. Per germline, CDR1 MNHEY and CDR2 SVGAGI. The CDR3 spans 14 residues. The CDR3 sequence is CASRYGGIQETQYF.